Listed here are 32 T cell receptor beta chains from one sample, sequenced in a study of blood T cells in healthy people across ages. Through a sample-barcoded 5' primer and a J-beta primer mix, a second PCR was run for roughly 6 to 12 cycles. TCRdb fed the 5' RACE reads into MiXCR, producing one record per CDR3 protein. The sample yields 1.8 million or so distinct CDR3 sequences, roughly two fifths seen once. Sequencing used blood. These receptors were taken from a human donor in good health.

This clonotype was counted between two and nine times. The chain carries TRBV29-1 and TRBJ1-1; unclear D gene. Trimming left V 0 bases short and J 1 base short, with 3 bases between. This CDR3 is built from 12 residues. CDR1 is SQVTM, CDR2 ANQGSEA, per germline. CDR3 in DNA: TGCAGCGTTGAAGACGGGAACACTGAAGCTTTCTTT. Translation gives CSVEDGNTEAFF.

This chain connects TRBV20-1 to TRBJ2-1, with TRBD2 matching 11 bases. This CDR3 has 16 amino acids. Germline V CDR1 and CDR2: DFQATT, SNEGSKA (reference sequence). V lost 2 bases, J lost 5 bases, and 8 bases stayed unmatched. CDR3 DNA: TGCAGTGCTAGACTAGCGGGGGGACTGTTGGACAATGAGCAGTTCTTC. Translation gives CSARLAGGLLDNEQFF.

This chain joins TRBV5-1 and TRBJ2-3, with TRBD1 matching over 8 bases. V dropped 8 bases and J dropped 1; count of bases not matched to a gene: 6. This CDR3 region has 14 residues. Germline lookup yields CDR1 SGHRS and CDR2 YFSETQ. CDR3 sequence (DNA): TGCGCCAGTAGCATGGGACAGGGCACAGATACGCAGTATTTT. Translated, it gives CASSMGQGTDTQYF.

The chain is built from TRBV28 and TRBJ2-1; 9 bases map to TRBD1. The germline V gene encodes CDR1 MDHEN and CDR2 SYDVKM. The CDR3 is 13 residues long. After removal of 6 bases from V and 7 bases from J, the junction contained 4 bases not matched to a gene. The CDR3 region is CASRGTGNNEQFF. The CDR3 DNA reads TGTGCCAGCAGGGGGACAGGGAATAATGAGCAGTTCTTC.

The chain recombines TRBV6-5 with TRBJ1-1; D gene uncertain. CDR3 length equals 15 residues. Trimming cost V 7 bases and J 5 bases, with 20 bases left between them. CDR1 is MNHEY and CDR2 is SVGAGI in the germline V gene. In nucleotides, the CDR3 is TGTGCCAGCAATCCCAGTGGAAGGGTGAGGACTGAAGCTTTCTTT. It codes for CASNPSGRVRTEAFF.

This rearrangement joins TRBV19 to TRBJ1-1, with 11 bases matching TRBD1. Germline values: CDR1 LNHDA, CDR2 SQIVND (reference sequence). The CDR3 is made up of 15 amino acids. V lost 5 bases, J lost 7 bases, and 9 bases stayed unmatched. CDR3 in amino acids: CASSARTGGYGEAFF. The CDR3 DNA follows: TGTGCCAGTAGTGCCCGGACAGGGGGCTATGGTGAAGCTTTCTTT.

This clonotype was seen a few times. This sequence joins TRBV5-1 and TRBJ2-7; TRBD2 aligns across 8 bases. This CDR3 is 14 amino acids long. Looked up from germline, CDR1 is SGHRS and CDR2 is YFSETQ. J was trimmed by 3 bases and V by 4 bases; bases with no gene match: 6. The CDR3 here is CASSRREGDYEQYF. CDR3 bases: TGCGCCAGCAGCAGACGGGAGGGGGACTACGAGCAGTACTTC. The full variable domain, rest sourced from reference TRBV5-1 and TRBJ2-7, is KAGVTQTPRYLIKTRGQQVTLSCSPISGHRSVSWYQQTPGQGLQFLFEYFSETQRNKGNFPGRFSGRQFSNSRSEMNVSTLELGDSALYLCASSRREGDYEQYFGPGTRLTVT.

The chain has TRBV21-1 and TRBJ1-3. TRBV21-1 is assigned pseudogene status. The CDR3 length is 13 residues. The CDR3 sequence: CASRIGHGNTIYF. The CDR3 coding sequence is TGTGCCAGCAGGATAGGGCACGGAAACACCATATATTTT.

This chain connects TRBV9 to TRBJ2-6, with D perhaps TRBD2 (7 bases). Trimming shortened V by 2 bases and J by 0 bases, and 15 bases separated the two germline ends. Per germline, CDR1 SGDLS and CDR2 YYNGEE. The CDR3 is 18 residues long. The CDR3, as DNA: TGTGCCAGCAGCGTCGCCCCCGCGGGGGCCTCTGGGGCCAACGTCCTGACTTTC. Residues: CASSVAPAGASGANVLTF.

The sample holds a few counts of this clonotype. The CDR3 bases are TGCGCCAGCAGCCAAGTGGGGGGGAGGACTGAAGCTTTCTTT. Protein product: CASSQVGGRTEAFF. The J gene is TRBJ1-1, the V gene TRBV4-3, with D perhaps matching TRBD1 (5 bases). The CDR3 sequence is 14 residues long. Per germline, CDR1 LGHNA and CDR2 YSLEER. V lost 1 base to trimming and J lost 5 bases, with 11 bases between them.

This clonotype was counted between two and nine times. The rearrangement uses TRBV7-9 and TRBJ2-7; 7 bases are a match to TRBD1. J was trimmed by 2 bases and V by 4 bases; bases with no gene match: 11. This CDR3 comprises 16 residues. The germline CDR1 and CDR2 sequences are SEHNR and FQNEAQ (reference sequence). The CDR3 is CASSSQSGTVPYEQYF. The CDR3 DNA reads TGTGCCAGCAGCTCGCAGTCCGGGACAGTCCCCTACGAGCAGTACTTC.

The V and J genes are TRBV12-3 or TRBV12-4 and TRBJ2-1; 10 bases are a match to TRBD1. V was clipped by 6 bases and J by 6 bases; unmatched bases: 5. This CDR3 has 14 amino acids. The CDR3 is CASRGTGEGNEQFF. The CDR3 nucleotides read TGTGCCAGCAGAGGGACAGGGGAGGGCAATGAGCAGTTCTTC.

This chain joins TRBV20-1 and TRBJ1-2; 8 positions agree with TRBD1. Looked up from germline, CDR1 is DFQATT and CDR2 is SNEGSKA (reference sequence). The V gene end was trimmed by 0 bases and the J gene end by 4 bases; junction bases not matched to a gene: 7. The CDR3 is 15 amino acids. The CDR3 spells CSARDRDRGVYGYTF. The CDR3 nucleotides are TGCAGTGCTAGAGATCGAGACAGGGGCGTCTATGGCTACACCTTC.

This clonotype was counted at least ten times. The genes are TRBV10-3 and TRBJ2-1; possibly TRBD2 for D (5 bases). Trimming shortened V by 0 bases and J by 4 bases, and 10 bases separated the two germline ends. Germline values: CDR1 ENHRY, CDR2 SYGVKD. The CDR3 is made up of 15 amino acids. CDR3 in amino acids: CAISESEGVYNEQFF. In nucleotides, the CDR3 is TGTGCCATCAGTGAGTCTGAGGGAGTTTACAATGAGCAGTTCTTC.

The chain couples TRBV9 to TRBJ2-6; possibly TRBD1 for D (6 bases). The CDR3 has 19 amino acids. With 4 bases removed from V and 0 bases from J, the gap between germline ends came to 20 bases. The germline CDR1 and CDR2 sequences are SGDLS and YYNGEE. Here the CDR3 DNA reads TGTGCCAGCAGCCCCAGGGTAGGGGGATTCCCCTCTGGGGCCAACGTCCTGACTTTC. This codes for CASSPRVGGFPSGANVLTF.

Only a few counts were recorded for this clonotype. The chain links TRBV20-1 to TRBJ2-3; either TRBD1 or TRBD2 may supply D (6 bases each). The CDR3 consists of 15 residues. The V gene lost 6 bases and the J gene lost 4 bases, with 20 bases spanning the gap. Germline V CDR1 and CDR2: DFQATT, SNEGSKA (reference sequence). For the CDR3, the DNA is TGCAGTGCCGCCCAGCCCCGGGGGCGGCCAGATACGCAGTATTTT. This translates into CSAAQPRGRPDTQYF.

The chain carries TRBV5-1 and TRBJ2-3; TRBD2 aligns across 13 bases. Germline trimming cut 5 bases from V and 4 bases from J; bases unmatched to any gene: 7. The CDR3 runs 16 residues. CDR1 is SGHRS, CDR2 YFSETQ, per germline. CDR3 in DNA: TGCGCCAGCAGAGTTACTAGCGGGGGGGCCTCAGATACGCAGTATTTT. The encoded protein is CASRVTSGGASDTQYF.

The sample holds many counts of this clonotype. CDR3 in amino acids: CASSRGGRDGYTF. In DNA form, the CDR3 reads TGTGCCAGCAGTAGGGGGGGTAGGGATGGCTACACCTTC. The chain couples TRBV12-3 or TRBV12-4 to TRBJ1-2; a possible D gene is TRBD1 (6 bases). Trimming cost V 5 bases and J 6 bases, with 13 bases left between them. This CDR3 has 13 residues.

The V gene is TRBV28, the J gene TRBJ2-7, with TRBD2 matching 9 bases. V dropped 4 bases and J dropped 2; count of bases not matched to a gene: 3. The CDR3 has 14 amino acids. Germline assignment: CDR1 MDHEN and CDR2 SYDVKM. The CDR3 DNA is TGTGCCAGCAGTTCAGGCGGGGGGGCCTACGAGCAGTACTTC. Protein sequence: CASSSGGGAYEQYF.

This clonotype turned up a few times. The chain uses TRBV28 and TRBJ1-2, with TRBD1 matching 10 bases. The CDR3 length is 14 residues. CDR1 and CDR2 (germline): MDHEN, SYDVKM. V shed 5 bases and J 8 bases; nucleotides not matched to a gene: 8. CDR3 in amino acids: CASSLLDRGQGYTF. The CDR3 DNA sequence: TGTGCCAGCAGTCTCCTAGACAGGGGGCAAGGCTACACCTTC.

This chain uses TRBV9 with TRBJ2-3; the match to TRBD2 covers 9 bases. The germline V gene has CDR1 SGDLS and CDR2 YYNGEE. Trimming removed 0 bases from V and 2 bases from J; junction bases left unmatched: 4. This CDR3 region has 16 residues. The chain's CDR3 is CASSVDASGATDTQYF. In DNA, the CDR3 is TGTGCCAGCAGCGTAGATGCTAGCGGGGCCACAGATACGCAGTATTTT.

This clonotype was seen a few times. V gene TRBV28 combines with J gene TRBJ1-2; 9 bases line up with TRBD1. This CDR3 is 14 amino acids long. Germline CDR1 is MDHEN and CDR2 is SYDVKM. V dropped 6 bases and J dropped 8; count of bases not matched to a gene: 10. CDR3 nucleotide sequence: TGTGCCAGCAGCCCAGCCCGGACAGGGGAGGGCTACACCTTC. This translates into CASSPARTGEGYTF.

The CDR3 reads CSARLSASNQPQHF. DNA of the CDR3: TGCAGTGCTAGGCTATCGGCGAGCAATCAGCCCCAGCATTTT. V gene TRBV20-1 combines with J gene TRBJ1-5; D unclear. The germline gives CDR1 DFQATT, CDR2 SNEGSKA (reference sequence). V lost 3 bases, J lost 1 base, and 10 bases lay in between. The CDR3 runs to 14 residues.

This clonotype was seen repeatedly, ten times or more. The chain employs TRBV29-1 and TRBJ2-1; TRBD2 matches 8 bases. The V segment lost 1 base and the J segment 3 bases; nucleotides outside the gene matches: 5. Germline V gives CDR1 SQVTM, CDR2 ANQGSEA. The CDR3 sequence is 15 residues long. CDR3 sequence (DNA): TGCAGCGTTGAAGTCGGGAGCGGGGGCTACAATGAGCAGTTCTTC. It encodes CSVEVGSGGYNEQFF.

This chain joins TRBV7-9 and TRBJ2-2, with D unclear. The CDR3 totals 14 residues. V was clipped by 1 base and J by 3 bases, with 6 bases between them. From germline, CDR1 is SEHNR and CDR2 FQNEAQ (reference sequence). CDR3 loop: CASSLVDDTGELFF. The CDR3 coding sequence is TGTGCCAGCAGCTTAGTAGATGACACCGGGGAGCTGTTTTTT.

This clonotype occurred many times. V is TRBV3-1 and J is TRBJ2-7, with 8 bases that match TRBD2. Germline CDR1 is LGHDT and CDR2 is YNNKEL (reference sequence). Losses at the gene ends were 4 bases for V and 2 bases for J; bases not matched to a gene: 4. This CDR3 spans 14 amino acids. The CDR3 region is CASSPIAGPYEQYF. The DNA for the CDR3 is TGTGCCAGCAGCCCCATAGCGGGGCCCTACGAGCAGTACTTC.

This clonotype was counted between two and nine times. V gene TRBV2 combines with J gene TRBJ1-1; D ambiguous. The CDR3 consists of 16 residues. Trimming took off 3 bases at V and 1 base at J, with 15 bases between the two ends. CDR1 and CDR2 from the germline V gene are SNHLY and FYNNEI. In DNA form, the CDR3 reads TGTGCCAGCAGTGACACAGTCCTCGGAAGGAACACTGAAGCTTTCTTT. It specifies CASSDTVLGRNTEAFF.

This clonotype was seen just once. The chain uses TRBV27 and TRBJ1-3; 7 nucleotides line up with TRBD1. CDR3 length: 18 residues. Germline V gene data show CDR1 as MNHEY and CDR2 as SMNVEV (reference sequence). V shed 2 bases, J shed 2 bases, and the junction held 12 bases outside the gene matches. The CDR3 sequence is CASSLRPQRQGAGNTIYF. CDR3 sequence (DNA): TGTGCCAGCAGTTTACGACCGCAGCGGCAGGGGGCTGGAAACACCATATATTTT.

The rearrangement links TRBV20-1 to TRBJ1-5, with TRBD1 identical over 8 bases. CDR3 length: 15 residues. Trimming cost V 6 bases and J 4 bases; bases outside gene matches: 11. Germline values: CDR1 DFQATT, CDR2 SNEGSKA (reference sequence). The chain's CDR3 is CSARSLTGGNQPQHF. As DNA, the CDR3 is TGCAGTGCCCGGTCACTAACAGGGGGGAATCAGCCCCAGCATTTT.

This clonotype was seen only a few times. This sequence joins TRBV29-1 and TRBJ2-3, with D tentatively TRBD1 (5 bases). The CDR3 length is 14 residues. Germline V gene sequence: CDR1 SQVTM, CDR2 ANQGSEA. The V gene lost 3 bases and the J gene lost 0 bases, with 10 bases spanning the gap. The CDR3 nucleotides read TGCAGCGTTGATTATGGGGCGAGCACAGATACGCAGTATTTT. This encodes CSVDYGASTDTQYF.

With regard to this clonotype: A read error may produce the germline difference seen at one junction end. The J gene is TRBJ2-1, the V gene TRBV11-2; TRBD2 aligns across 13 bases. The germline V gene encodes CDR1 SGHAT and CDR2 FQNNGV. CDR3 size: 18 residues. CDR3 protein: CAGSLGTGGLAGSNEQFF. The CDR3 region has the DNA TGTGCCGGCAGCTTAGGCACGGGGGGACTAGCGGGGAGTAATGAGCAGTTCTTC.

In its sample, this clonotype was seen a few times. The chain couples TRBV5-1 to TRBJ2-7; D tentatively reads TRBD1 or TRBD2 (6 bases each). Trimming took off 7 bases at V and 3 bases at J, with 11 bases between the two ends. Germline V gene sequence: CDR1 SGHRS, CDR2 YFSETQ. The CDR3 totals 12 residues. The CDR3 coding sequence is TGCGCCAGCCAAGGGGGGAACTACGAGCAGTACTTC. Protein product: CASQGGNYEQYF.